This entry describes one TCR beta chain. Between the trimmed V and J ends, which lost 3 bases and 1 base, there was a span of 12 bases. The CDR3 contains 15 residues. CDR1 and CDR2 from the germline V gene are LNHDA and SQIVND (reference sequence). The data originate from a study of T cell responses to AZD1222 COVID-19 vaccine. Sequencing was performed with immunoSEQ multiplex PCR; in TCRdb, only in-frame clones are kept and a portion is missing. This table has hundreds of thousands of clones, more than 85% appearing once. The chain recombines TRBV19 with TRBJ1-1, with a possible D match to TRBD1 (5 bases). Source: peripheral blood, taken on day 0 of MenACWY control vaccination. The origin of this receptor is an adult in good health. CDR3 DNA: TGTGCCAGTAGTATTCCCCGGACACCGAACACTGAAGCTTTCTTT. Translated: CASSIPRTPNTEAFF.